Each of the 17 T cell receptor beta chains below was sequenced from the same sample in a study of blood T cells in healthy people across ages. With a J-beta primer mix and a sample-barcoded 5' primer, a second PCR ran about 7 to 12 cycles. Each CDR3 protein is one row after TCRdb ran MiXCR on the 5' RACE reads. The sample lists about 670,000 distinct CDR3 sequences, roughly half occurring once. The sample taken for sequencing was blood. Source of these receptors: an elderly woman in good health.

In this sample, this clonotype turned up once. The V gene is TRBV27, the J gene TRBJ2-1; no firm D call. V lost 5 bases to trimming and J lost 7 bases, with 12 bases between them. The CDR3 is made up of 13 amino acids. Germline values: CDR1 MNHEY, CDR2 SMNVEV (reference sequence). The CDR3 loop is CASSALGWNEQFF. CDR3 DNA: TGTGCCAGCAGTGCTTTGGGTTGGAATGAGCAGTTCTTC.

V gene TRBV29-1 combines with J gene TRBJ2-4; no clear D. TRBJ2-5 matches the DNA end more closely, so the J call is doubtful. Per germline, CDR1 SQVTM and CDR2 ANQGSEA. The CDR3 runs 11 residues. The CDR3 region is CNAQIKETQYF. Written as DNA, the CDR3 is TGCAACGCCCAAATTAAGGAGACCCAGTACTTC.

Points on this clonotype: A much larger clone differs from this one at a single base, so this may be a read error. The chain combines TRBV5-1 with TRBJ2-1; the D is unclear. The CDR3 has 15 residues. Germline CDR1 is SGHRS and CDR2 is YFSETQ. CDR3 DNA: TGCGCCAGCACCCGAGTCGAGTTTAACGTTAATGATCAGTTCTTC. Its protein is CASTRVEFNVNDQFF.

The chain recombines TRBV11-2 with TRBJ1-2, with D unclear. The CDR3 has 14 residues. V lost 4 bases, J lost 7 bases, and 16 bases lay in between. Germline CDR1 and CDR2: SGHAT and FQNNGV. The CDR3 reads CASSSLKGSGGYTF. In DNA form, the CDR3 reads TGTGCCAGCAGCTCCCTCAAGGGCTCTGGTGGCTACACCTTC.

Only a few counts were recorded for this clonotype. This chain connects TRBV28 to TRBJ2-5, with a possible D match to TRBD2 (6 bases). V was cut by 0 bases and J by 3 bases, with 17 bases left in between. This CDR3 has 17 residues. Germline CDR1 reads MDHEN; CDR2 reads SYDVKM. DNA of the CDR3: TGTGCCAGCAGTTTATGGGGGGGTTCCTCCACCAAAGAGACCCAGTACTTC. This sequence encodes CASSLWGGSSTKETQYF.

The chain recombines TRBV29-1 with TRBJ1-5; maybe TRBD1 (5 bases). CDR1 is SQVTM, CDR2 ANQGSEA, per germline. The CDR3 runs to 12 residues. Trimming cost V 0 bases and J 6 bases, with 6 bases left between them. The CDR3 reads CSVEEGGQPQHF. CDR3 DNA: TGCAGCGTTGAAGAGGGGGGTCAGCCCCAGCATTTT.

The gene calls are TRBV10-3 and TRBJ2-7; D is possibly TRBD2 (6 bases). Germline V gene lookup returns CDR1 ENHRY and CDR2 SYGVKD. This CDR3 comprises 12 residues. V was clipped by 2 bases and J by 9 bases, with 11 bases between them. As DNA, the CDR3 is TGTGCCATCAGTGAGGGAGGGGATTGGCAGTACTTC. Translating it yields CAISEGGDWQYF.

The gene calls are TRBV20-1 and TRBJ1-1; D call uncertain. Germline-derived CDR1 and CDR2 are DFQATT and SNEGSKA (reference sequence). This CDR3 is 15 amino acids long. Trimming stripped 6 bases from V and 0 bases from J, with 17 bases between. The CDR3 sequence is CSARNPRLMNTEAFF. CDR3 sequence (DNA): TGCAGTGCGAGGAATCCCAGGCTGATGAACACTGAAGCTTTCTTT.

The J gene is TRBJ2-1, the V gene TRBV29-1; TRBD2 matches 10 bases. J lost 7 bases, V lost 7 bases, and 10 bases had no gene match. CDR1 is SQVTM, CDR2 ANQGSEA, per germline. The CDR3 covers 14 residues. CDR3 in amino acids: CSARGFSGRNEQFF. CDR3 coding DNA: TGCAGCGCAAGGGGTTTTAGCGGGAGGAATGAGCAGTTCTTC.

This clonotype was found once. One junction end does not reproduce the germline sequence, and a read error may be involved. The rearrangement joins TRBV6-5 to TRBJ2-7, with 9 bases that match TRBD2. Germline V gene sequence: CDR1 MNHEY, CDR2 SVGAGI. This CDR3 spans 15 amino acids. The CDR3 DNA follows: TGTGCCAGCAGCCCTAGCGGGGTGAGCTCCGACGAGCAGTACTTC. Protein product: CASSPSGVSSDEQYF.

V gene TRBV20-1 combines with J gene TRBJ2-2, with D unclear. The CDR3 runs 12 residues. V lost 3 bases and J lost 6, with 8 bases in between. Germline-derived CDR1 and CDR2 are DFQATT and SNEGSKA (reference sequence). This CDR3 is CSASSGSGELFF. The CDR3 coding sequence is TGCAGTGCTAGCAGTGGGTCCGGGGAGCTGTTTTTT.

V gene TRBV7-9 combines with J gene TRBJ1-2; 8 bases match TRBD1. From germline, CDR1 is SEHNR and CDR2 FQNEAQ (reference sequence). The CDR3 is 14 amino acids. J lost 3 bases, V lost 5 bases, and 5 bases had no gene match. The CDR3 region has the DNA TGTGCCAGCAGCCTGACAGGGGATGACTATGGCTACACCTTC. Translated: CASSLTGDDYGYTF. Based on the CDR3 plus reference TRBV7-9 and TRBJ1-2, the full variable domain is DTGVSQNPRHKITKRGQNVTFRCDPISEHNRLYWYRQTLGQGPEFLTYFQNEAQLEKSRLLSDRFSAERPKGSFSTLEIQRTEQGDSAMYLCASSLTGDDYGYTFGSGTRLTVV.

The V gene is TRBV6-4, the J gene TRBJ2-1, with D hard to call. Germline assignment: CDR1 MRHNA and CDR2 SNTAGT. The CDR3 length is 14 residues. With 2 bases removed from V and 7 bases from J, the gap between germline ends came to 12 bases. CDR3 in amino acids: CASSDAVGWNEQFF. In DNA, the CDR3 is TGTGCCAGCAGTGACGCGGTGGGTTGGAATGAGCAGTTCTTC.

The chain links TRBV5-1 to TRBJ2-2; a weak D match, TRBD1 (7 bases). Germline lookup yields CDR1 SGHRS and CDR2 YFSETQ. Trimming left V 3 bases short and J 5 bases short, with 17 bases between. The CDR3 consists of 16 residues. For the CDR3, the DNA is TGCGCCAGCAGCTACCGACAGGGAGGTTTGACCGGGGAGCTGTTTTTT. Translated, it gives CASSYRQGGLTGELFF.

This clonotype was seen ten or more times. CDR3 protein: CATADSVETQYF. The DNA for the CDR3 is TGTGCCACCGCGGACAGTGTAGAGACCCAGTACTTC. The chain links TRBV6-5 to TRBJ2-5, with D possibly being TRBD1 (6 bases). The CDR3 totals 12 residues. V was cut by 10 bases and J by 4 bases, with 13 bases left in between. Germline V CDR1 and CDR2: MNHEY, SVGAGI.

This clonotype was detected a few times. The chain uses TRBV29-1 and TRBJ2-3, with a possible D match to TRBD2 (5 bases). The CDR3 runs to 13 residues. With 3 bases removed from V and 3 bases from J, the gap between germline ends came to 10 bases. Germline lookup yields CDR1 SQVTM and CDR2 ANQGSEA. The CDR3 DNA is TGCAGCGTTGAGGTCAGCGGTACAGATACGCAGTATTTT. As protein: CSVEVSGTDTQYF.

This clonotype has a count of ten or more. The chain joins TRBV7-2 to TRBJ2-1; the D call may be TRBD1 or TRBD2 (5 bases each). Germline CDR1 SGHTA, CDR2 FQGNSA. The ends were cut back, 2 bases at V and 8 bases at J, with 16 bases in the middle. The CDR3 totals 15 residues. CDR3: CASSLQLGARDEQFF. CDR3 nucleotide sequence: TGTGCCAGCAGCTTACAACTAGGGGCTCGGGATGAGCAGTTCTTC.